The T cell receptor beta chain described here comes from a study of blood T cell repertoires in COVID-19. Study details: Spain, Italy and the United States supplied samples that represented acute and convalescent COVID-19. T cells, B-cell-depleted T cells, or PBMCs supplied cDNA or gDNA.

This clone was seen a single time. As handled by the study authors: It was from reference gene primer amplification that nucleated cell counts were estimated. TCRdb keeps only in-frame clones here, not all; method: immunoSEQ multiplex PCR. V, J and clone size are those of that table, while D and trimming were read from the DNA. The sample consists of hundreds of thousands of clones, about 85% of them appearing once. Sequencing was done on a sample of peripheral blood. The receptor was derived from a woman between 18 and 29 years old with acute or convalescent COVID-19.

The CDR3 is CATSDTNRGSTDTQYF. CDR3 nucleotide sequence: TGTGCCACCAGTGATACTAACAGGGGTAGCACAGATACGCAGTATTTT. The chain combines TRBV24-1 with TRBJ2-3, with 7 nucleotides matching TRBD1. CDR1 is KGHDR and CDR2 is SFDVKD in the germline V gene. The CDR3 length is 16 residues. The V gene end was trimmed by 3 bases and the J gene end by 0 bases; junction bases not matched to a gene: 5.